These T cell receptor beta chains were read from a single sample in a study of blood T cell repertoires in COVID-19. Clones were sequenced by immunoSEQ multiplex PCR, and TCRdb holds only the in-frame ones, with some missing. The table shows under 200,000 clones, with around four fifths occurring only once. Material for sequencing was peripheral blood. These receptors all stem from a man between 70 and 80 years old with acute or convalescent COVID-19. CDR3s include the opening cysteine and the closing phenylalanine or tryptophan.

j_call: TRBJ2-1; v_call: TRBV6-4; cdr3_length: 15; cdr3_aa: CASSPQETTYNEQFF
j_call: TRBJ2-7; v_call: TRBV9; cdr3_length: 14; cdr3_aa: CASSVGPGSYEQYF
j_call: TRBJ2-1; v_call: TRBV7-3; cdr3_length: 13; cdr3_aa: CASTVRDRSEQFF
j_call: TRBJ1-1; v_call: TRBV2; cdr3_length: 15; cdr3_aa: CASRGEGLPNTEAFF
j_call: TRBJ1-4; v_call: TRBV4-1; cdr3_length: 17; cdr3_aa: CASSQVPPGQQNEKLFF
j_call: TRBJ2-1; v_call: TRBV7-8; cdr3_length: 14; cdr3_aa: CASSSGAPHNEQFF
j_call: TRBJ2-7; v_call: TRBV7-2; cdr3_length: 13; cdr3_aa: CASSHDAVYEQYF
j_call: TRBJ2-5; v_call: TRBV25-1; cdr3_length: 16; cdr3_aa: CASKDVTSASQETQYF
j_call: TRBJ1-6; v_call: TRBV6-6; cdr3_length: 13; cdr3_aa: CASSSNYNSPLHF
j_call: TRBJ2-5; v_call: TRBV18; cdr3_length: 14; cdr3_aa: CASSPPTGWETQYF
j_call: TRBJ2-7; v_call: TRBV29-1; cdr3_length: 14; cdr3_aa: CSAIGTDDSYEQYF
j_call: TRBJ1-2; v_call: TRBV6-5; cdr3_length: 13; cdr3_aa: CASSSQGLGGYTF
j_call: TRBJ2-1; v_call: TRBV19; cdr3_length: 14; cdr3_aa: CATQAGYLSNEQFF
j_call: TRBJ2-7; v_call: TRBV6-5; cdr3_length: 15; cdr3_aa: CASSMLGQGAGEQYF
j_call: TRBJ2-3; v_call: TRBV7-2; cdr3_length: 15; cdr3_aa: CASSPRASGRDTQYF
j_call: TRBJ1-2; v_call: TRBV7-9; cdr3_length: 13; cdr3_aa: CASTDPGSYGYTF
j_call: TRBJ1-5; v_call: TRBV29-1; cdr3_length: 14; cdr3_aa: CSVKMTGGHQPQHF
j_call: TRBJ2-7; v_call: TRBV9; cdr3_length: 15; cdr3_aa: CASSGTGLRGDEQYF
j_call: TRBJ2-3; v_call: TRBV18; cdr3_length: 16; cdr3_aa: CASSPNDGSGTDTQYF
j_call: TRBJ2-1; v_call: TRBV7-3; cdr3_length: 15; cdr3_aa: CASSYIAGNYNEQFF
j_call: TRBJ1-4; v_call: TRBV28; cdr3_length: 11; cdr3_aa: CAGQGNEKLFF
j_call: TRBJ2-2; v_call: TRBV15; cdr3_length: 16; cdr3_aa: CATSPGRGANTGELFF
j_call: TRBJ1-1; v_call: TRBV4-1; cdr3_length: 20; cdr3_aa: CASSQDFWDRGGRMNTEAFF